These 8 T cell receptor beta chains were all obtained from the same sample, sequenced in a study of blood T cell repertoires in COVID-19 (dated by TCRdb to the early 2020s). Library preparation used the immunoSEQ multiplex PCR assay. TCRdb carries this immuneACCESS record with in-frame sequences only. Its versions omit some clonotypes, under half of them owing to an unresolved V gene in the studies checked, with the rest unexplained. In this sample the table shows some 70,000 clones, about 91% of which occur a single time. The ten most abundant clones make up roughly 7.3% of the sample. Sequenced input: peripheral blood. All receptors derive from a man aged 40-49 years with COVID-19, enrolled during active disease.

This rearrangement joins TRBV5-8 to TRBJ1-1, with a weak D call TRBD1 (6 bases). V dropped 3 bases and J dropped 7 bases, with 16 bases sitting between them. CDR1 and CDR2 (germline): SGHTS, YDEGEE. The CDR3 is made up of 14 amino acids. The CDR3 spells CASSYSTGFGEAFF. CDR3 nucleotide sequence: TGTGCCAGCAGCTACTCAACAGGGTTTGGTGAAGCTTTCTTT.

The chain combines TRBV28 with TRBJ1-2, with TRBD1 matching 8 bases. The CDR3 has 13 amino acids. After removal of 2 bases from V and 7 bases from J, the junction contained 3 bases not matched to a gene. Germline V gives CDR1 MDHEN, CDR2 SYDVKM. Here the CDR3 DNA reads TGTGCCAGCAGTTTACAGGGGGCTGGTGGCTACACCTTC. This encodes CASSLQGAGGYTF.

This clone was counted a single time. The rearrangement uses TRBV6-6 and TRBJ1-6; 10 bases are shared with TRBD1. CDR3 length: 16 amino acids. V shed 7 bases, J shed 10 bases, and the junction held 13 bases outside the gene matches. The V gene's germline CDR1 is MNHNY and CDR2 SVGAGI (reference sequence). The CDR3 DNA reads TGTGCCAGCACCTTGGGGACAGGGGCCTCGGGCTCACCCCTCCACTTT. This sequence encodes CASTLGTGASGSPLHF.

The gene calls are TRBV9 and TRBJ2-5; TRBD2 matches 10 bases. CDR1 is SGDLS and CDR2 is YYNGEE in the germline V gene. CDR3 length: 15 residues. V lost 0 bases and J lost 5; bases outside the gene matches: 4. The CDR3 coding sequence is TGTGCCAGCAGCGTAGGGACTAGCGGAATCGAGACCCAGTACTTC. It translates to CASSVGTSGIETQYF.

In DNA form, the CDR3 reads TGTGCCAGCGCCTCAGGGGGCAATCAGCCCCAGCATTTT. It yields the protein CASASGGNQPQHF. This chain joins TRBV6-5 and TRBJ1-5, with D perhaps TRBD1 (6 bases). Germline V lookup: CDR1 MNHEY, CDR2 SVGAGI. With 8 bases removed from V and 2 bases from J, the gap between germline ends came to 10 bases. This CDR3 comprises 13 residues.

The chain is built from TRBV10-3 and TRBJ2-1; TRBD2 matches at 8 bases. The CDR3 runs to 13 residues. Unmatched junction bases numbered 5, after V lost 6 bases and J lost 7 bases. Per germline, CDR1 ENHRY and CDR2 SYGVKD. This CDR3 reads CAIRSGGGNEQFF. The CDR3 DNA reads TGTGCCATCAGGAGCGGGGGCGGGAATGAGCAGTTCTTC.

The V call is TRBV7-9, the J call TRBJ1-1; maybe TRBD1 (6 bases). V shed 0 bases and J shed 1 base, with 9 bases lying between them. The CDR3 length is 15 residues. CDR1 and CDR2 from the germline V gene are SEHNR and FQNEAQ (reference sequence). The CDR3 region is CASSLAGTPNTEAFF. Written as DNA, the CDR3 is TGTGCCAGCAGCTTAGCCGGGACACCGAACACTGAAGCTTTCTTT.

The gene calls are TRBV9 and TRBJ2-3; 8 nucleotides line up with TRBD2. V was pared by 3 bases and J by 5 bases, with 11 bases of the junction left unmatched. Germline CDR1 SGDLS, CDR2 YYNGEE. This CDR3 is built from 16 residues. DNA of the CDR3: TGTGCCAGCAGCGCGGAGGCAGCGGGGGTGGTAGATACGCAGTATTTT. Encoded protein: CASSAEAAGVVDTQYF.